Given below is one T cell receptor (beta chain) in context. The sample belongs to a study of T cell responses to AZD1222 COVID-19 vaccine. The CDR3 loop spans 13 amino acids. Trimming cost V 4 bases and J 7 bases; bases outside gene matches: 3. Germline CDR1 and CDR2: SGHRS and YFSETQ. Generated by immunoSEQ multiplex PCR, the TCRdb table keeps only in-frame clones and is missing some. The table lists 180,000 or so clones, more than 80% of them singletons. This clonotype was obtained from an adult in good health. Sequences were derived from peripheral blood, sampled on day 0 of AZD1222 vaccination. V is TRBV5-1 and J is TRBJ2-7; 12 nucleotides line up with TRBD1. As DNA, the CDR3 is TGCGCCAGCAGCCGGGACAGGGGGCTTGAGCAGTACTTC. Translation gives CASSRDRGLEQYF.